The 8 T cell receptor beta chains in this list originate from one sample, sequenced in a study of shared clonotypes between healthy human individuals (dated by TCRdb to about 2020). Library method: the immunoSEQ multiplex PCR assay. The immuneACCESS repertoire file appears here via TCRdb, limited to in-frame rearrangements. These files lack a portion of the clones; in checked studies, under half of the deficit traces to unresolved V genes, and the cause of the others is not known. The sample records roughly 1.5 million clones, 95% to 99% of which are singletons. The ten largest clonotypes hold roughly 0.45% of the sample. Material: naive CD4+ T cells sorted from blood. This sample's cell subset or site label indicates: CD45RA+ positively selected. The source is a man aged 30-40 years in good health.

The J gene is TRBJ1-1, the V gene TRBV29-1; possibly TRBD1 for D (6 bases). Germline CDR1 and CDR2: SQVTM and ANQGSEA. The CDR3 contains 13 residues. The V end was cut by 7 bases, the J end by 0 bases, with 12 bases between. The CDR3 sequence is CSGWTAVNTEAFF. The CDR3 region has the DNA TGCAGCGGCTGGACAGCCGTGAACACTGAAGCTTTCTTT.

The chain joins TRBV9 to TRBJ1-2; D is unresolved. Germline V gene sequence: CDR1 SGDLS, CDR2 YYNGEE. V dropped 0 bases and J dropped 6 bases, with 9 bases sitting between them. The length of the CDR3 is 13 residues. CDR3 DNA sequence: TGTGCCAGCAGCGTAGGACGGCAGGATGGCTACACCTTC. Protein sequence: CASSVGRQDGYTF.

The chain carries TRBV27 and TRBJ2-7, with TRBD1 matching 7 bases. This CDR3 has 16 amino acids. Germline CDR1 reads MNHEY; CDR2 reads SMNVEV (reference sequence). V dropped 6 bases and J dropped 2; count of bases not matched to a gene: 13. CDR3 DNA sequence: TGTGCCAGCAGCCGCCGCCGGGACAGTCACACCTACGAGCAGTACTTC. Its translation: CASSRRRDSHTYEQYF.

The chain links TRBV5-1 to TRBJ2-3, with 7 bases aligning to TRBD1. This CDR3 is 15 amino acids long. Germline V gene sequence: CDR1 SGHRS, CDR2 YFSETQ. J lost 6 bases, V lost 0 bases, and 7 bases had no gene match. The CDR3, as DNA: TGCGCCAGCAGCTTGGTAAAGGGGGCCGGGGATACGCAGTATTTT. This codes for CASSLVKGAGDTQYF. The whole variable domain, filled in from reference TRBV5-1 and TRBJ2-3, reads KAGVTQTPRYLIKTRGQQVTLSCSPISGHRSVSWYQQTPGQGLQFLFEYFSETQRNKGNFPGRFSGRQFSNSRSEMNVSTLELGDSALYLCASSLVKGAGDTQYFGPGTRLTVL.

V and J are TRBV18 and TRBJ2-7; 7 bases line up with TRBD1. The V gene end was trimmed by 4 bases and the J gene end by 3 bases; junction bases not matched to a gene: 21. From germline, CDR1 is KGHSH and CDR2 LQKENI. There are 19 residues in the CDR3. This CDR3 reads CASSLTAGTAASGLYEQYF. The CDR3, as DNA: TGTGCCAGCTCACTAACTGCCGGGACAGCCGCGTCCGGACTCTACGAGCAGTACTTC.

The chain links TRBV5-1 to TRBJ1-2, with D possibly being TRBD1 (6 bases). V dropped 1 base and J dropped 1 base, with 11 bases sitting between them. The CDR3 has 15 residues. The germline gives CDR1 SGHRS, CDR2 YFSETQ. CDR3 loop: CASSLMARGNYGYTF. The DNA of the CDR3 is TGCGCCAGCAGCTTGATGGCCAGGGGTAACTATGGCTACACCTTC.

V and J are TRBV6-1 and TRBJ2-7, with a tentative D call TRBD1 (5 bases). Germline lookup yields CDR1 MNHNS and CDR2 SASEGT. This CDR3 region has 14 residues. The V gene lost 3 bases and the J gene lost 6 bases, with 15 bases spanning the gap. CDR3 sequence: CASSEGRPSGEQYF. The CDR3 region has the DNA TGTGCCAGCAGTGAGGGGCGACCTTCCGGCGAGCAGTACTTC.

The chain is built from TRBV27 and TRBJ2-7, with D possibly called TRBD1 or TRBD2 (9 bases each). With 6 bases removed from V and 2 bases from J, the gap between germline ends came to 32 bases. This CDR3 spans 20 amino acids. Per the germline V gene, CDR1 is MNHEY and CDR2 is SMNVEV (reference sequence). The CDR3 loop reads CASRKRTGTGRTSATYEQYF. CDR3 in DNA: TGTGCCAGCAGAAAGAGAACCGGGACAGGGAGGACTAGCGCGACCTACGAGCAGTACTTC.